The following is a TCR beta chain sequence with its context. The antigen is undetermined. TCR alpha and TCR beta cDNA libraries carrying sample barcodes and UMIs were produced by 5'RACE using constant-segment primers. TCRdb re-analysed the 5' RACE reads in MiXCR, keeping a single row per CDR3 protein. The sample holds hundreds of thousands of distinct CDR3 sequences, about a sixth seen once. The data are from a study of T-cell memory formation after mild COVID-19. The overall study: TCR clusters largely stayed donor specific. Findings and caveats of the study: CM and EM subsets held most contracting CD4+ clones; EMRA held CD8+ ones. The pre-infection memory compartment contained some responding clones, suggesting cross-reactive memory joined.

The CDR3 totals 16 residues. Trimming took 3 bases from V and 7 from J; bases not matched to a gene: 14. The chain has TRBV12-3 or TRBV12-4 and TRBJ1-2, with 7 bases identical to TRBD1. The sequence derives from a man younger than 35 who had mild COVID-19 (a few samples of this study predate the infection). Cell type and time point are not known. The sample taken for sequencing was PBMCs or a T cell subset sorted from them (not recorded which). DNA of the CDR3: TGTGCCAGCAGTTTCTCAGGAGGGGGCGAAGTAAGTGGCTACACCTTC. It is translated as CASSFSGGGEVSGYTF.